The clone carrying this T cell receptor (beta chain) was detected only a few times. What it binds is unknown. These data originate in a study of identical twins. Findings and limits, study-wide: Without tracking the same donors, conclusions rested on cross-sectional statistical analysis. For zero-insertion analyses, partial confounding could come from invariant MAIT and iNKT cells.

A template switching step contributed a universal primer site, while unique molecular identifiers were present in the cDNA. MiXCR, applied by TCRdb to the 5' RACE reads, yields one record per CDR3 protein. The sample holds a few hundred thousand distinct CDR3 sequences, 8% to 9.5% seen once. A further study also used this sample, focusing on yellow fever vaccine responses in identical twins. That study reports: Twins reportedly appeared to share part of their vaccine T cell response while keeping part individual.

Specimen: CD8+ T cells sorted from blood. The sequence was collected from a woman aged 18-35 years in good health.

The CDR3 loop is CASSLRQGNEQFF. The CDR3 coding sequence is TGTGCCAGCAGTTTAAGACAGGGGAATGAGCAGTTCTTC. The V gene is TRBV12-3 or TRBV12-4, the J gene TRBJ2-1; 8 nucleotides match TRBD1. The length of the CDR3 is 13 residues. Germline trimming cut 2 bases from V and 7 bases from J; bases unmatched to any gene: 1.